This TCR beta chain appears in the sequencing data of a study of T-cell reconstitution after alpha-beta-depleted transplantation in children. Ten or more counts support this clonotype. Unique molecular identifiers were used in preparing the TCRbeta library. In TCRdb, the PCR reads were re-called with MiXCR into one record per CDR3 protein. Here the sample spans about 690,000 distinct CDR3 sequences, 16% being singletons. This CDR3 is built from 10 residues. Looked up from germline, CDR1 is SEHNR and CDR2 is FQNEAQ (reference sequence). Trimming removed 5 bases from V and 7 bases from J, with 5 bases in between.

Sequencing used PBMCs from the stem cell graft donor, obtained from the stem cell graft. The sequence was collected from a human donor who donated a stem cell graft to a child with acute myeloid leukemia. This chain uses TRBV7-9 with TRBJ1-1; D unresolved. CDR3 in DNA: TGTGCCAGCAGCGAACTTGAAGCTTTCTTT. Its protein product is CASSELEAFF.